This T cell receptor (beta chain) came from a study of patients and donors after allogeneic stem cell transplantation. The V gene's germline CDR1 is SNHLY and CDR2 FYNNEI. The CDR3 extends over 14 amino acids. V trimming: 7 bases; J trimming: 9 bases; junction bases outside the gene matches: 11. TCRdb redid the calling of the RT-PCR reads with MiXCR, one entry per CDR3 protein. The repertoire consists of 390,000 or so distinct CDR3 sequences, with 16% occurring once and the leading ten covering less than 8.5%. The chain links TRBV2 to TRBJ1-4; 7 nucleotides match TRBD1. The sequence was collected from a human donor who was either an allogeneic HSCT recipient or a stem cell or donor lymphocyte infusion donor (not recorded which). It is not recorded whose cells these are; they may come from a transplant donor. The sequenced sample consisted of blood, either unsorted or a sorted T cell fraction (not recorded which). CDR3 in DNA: TGTGCCAGCACGAGGGCAGGGGGAGGGCAAAAACTGTTTTTT. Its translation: CASTRAGGGQKLFF. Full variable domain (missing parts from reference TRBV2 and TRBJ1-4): EPEVTQTPSHQVTQMGQEVILRCVPISNHLYFYWYRQILGQKVEFLVSFYNNEISEKSEIFDDQFSVERPDGSNFTLKIRSTKLEDSAMYFCASTRAGGGQKLFFGSGTQLSVL.